A single T cell receptor beta chain is shown here with its context. No antigen is known for it. The sample originates from a study of cytomegalovirus exposure and HLA in healthy donors. Across the whole study: Clustering assigned about 80% of the approximately 370 genotyped donors to the Caucasian-associated ancestry cluster. Overall study results and limits: There were several of the most significant clusters that appeared linked to common viral pathogens in a later analysis. Reportedly, a later analysis found an Asian-associated ancestry cluster had fewer N-insertions than the roughly 670-donor mean.

PCR amplification relied on 60 Vbeta primers (plus 13 Jbeta primers). Per the original methods: Later reanalysis found around 74 million unique TCR beta chains, roughly 10 million of them shared. Sequencing used immunoSEQ multiplex PCR; TCRdb keeps in-frame clones, though not all of them. The D gene and trimming were derived from the DNA, and the V and J assignments and clone size from that table. The sample yields approximately 100,000 clones, 75% to 80% seen once. The sequence came from a woman aged 40 to 50 in good health and CMV-seropositive. Sequencing input: PBMCs.

The CDR3 DNA reads TGCAGCTCCGGACAGGGGGCTTCGGAGACCCAGTACTTC. Amino acids: CSSGQGASETQYF. The chain recombines TRBV29-1 with TRBJ2-5, with TRBD1 matching over 11 bases. This CDR3 contains 13 residues. Trimming removed 8 bases from V and 5 bases from J; junction bases left unmatched: 7. Germline CDR1 reads SQVTM; CDR2 reads ANQGSEA.